Following are 23 T cell receptor beta chains from one sample sequenced in a study of low-dose radiotherapy and immunotherapy resistance in tumors. The time point was: after trial treatment. Treatment given: LDRT plus nivolumab, ipilimumab, low-dose cyclophosphamide and aspirin (RACIN trial). TCR amplification used roughly 18 PCR cycles, a constant-region primer and a V-primer adapter. TCRdb used MiXCR to reprocess the reads, holding one entry per CDR3 protein. In the table there are 40,000 to 65,000 distinct CDR3 sequences, around 34% of which are singletons. The source material was PBMCs, sampled after low-dose radiotherapy plus immunotherapy. The receptors were gathered from a male donor with rectosigmoid adenocarcinoma.

Ten or more counts support this clonotype. This CDR3 is CASSPPGPGIAGEAFF. The CDR3 DNA reads TGTGCCAGCTCACCCCCGGGCCCAGGAATTGCCGGGGAGGCTTTCTTT. J is TRBJ1-1 and V is TRBV18; D not certain. There are 16 residues in the CDR3. In germline, CDR1 is KGHSH, CDR2 LQKENI. V was clipped by 3 bases and J by 11 bases, with 25 bases between them.

The chain links TRBV11-2 to TRBJ2-7; D not resolved. Germline V lookup: CDR1 SGHAT, CDR2 FQNNGV. V lost 5 bases and J lost 2, with 22 bases in between. The CDR3 totals 17 residues. CDR3 DNA: TGTGCCAGCAGCCCCGTTAACCGGGTTCGGCGGACCTACGAGCAGTACTTC. It encodes CASSPVNRVRRTYEQYF.

In regard to this clonotype: Sequence at one end of the junction differs from germline and may be a read error. The chain uses TRBV30 and TRBJ2-7; 8 bases are shared with TRBD2. The CDR3 is 14 residues long. Germline V lookup: CDR1 GTSNPN, CDR2 SVGIG (reference sequence). CDR3 DNA sequence: TGTGCCTGGAGTGTGGGACTAGATTCCTCCGAGCAGTACTTC. Amino acids: CAWSVGLDSSEQYF.

This sequence joins TRBV6-2 or TRBV6-3 and TRBJ2-3; perhaps TRBD1 as D (5 bases). V lost 7 bases, J lost 2 bases, and 13 bases lay in between. Germline CDR1 is MNHEY and CDR2 is SVGEGT. This CDR3 is 14 amino acids long. CDR3 protein: CASTRAQITDTQYF. The CDR3 region has the DNA TGTGCCAGCACCAGGGCCCAAATCACAGATACGCAGTATTTT.

This rearrangement joins TRBV10-3 to TRBJ1-2; D uncertain. CDR1 and CDR2 (germline): ENHRY, SYGVKD. There are 14 residues in the CDR3. The V gene lost 3 bases and the J gene lost 4 bases, with 12 bases spanning the gap. Here the CDR3 DNA reads TGTGCCATCAGTGACCTAGACGGGATCTATGGCTACACCTTC. Encoded protein: CAISDLDGIYGYTF.

The rearrangement links TRBV6-4 to TRBJ2-3; the match to TRBD2 covers 8 bases. The germline gives CDR1 MRHNA, CDR2 SNTAGT. CDR3 length: 13 amino acids. With 7 bases clipped from V and 5 bases from J, the junction kept 5 bases outside the gene matches. CDR3 DNA sequence: TGTGCCAGCAAAGCGGGGGCGGGAGATACGCAGTATTTT. Protein product: CASKAGAGDTQYF.

This clonotype was observed a handful of times. The chain carries TRBV30 and TRBJ1-3; D unresolved. CDR1 GTSNPN and CDR2 SVGIG come from the germline V gene (reference sequence). Trimming stripped 0 bases from V and 1 base from J, with 4 bases between. This CDR3 is built from 13 residues. CDR3 amino acids: CAWSVQSGNTIYF. CDR3 coding DNA: TGTGCCTGGAGTGTACAGTCTGGAAACACCATATATTTT.

The CDR3 spells CASSRQGVQGNQPQHF. The CDR3 region has the DNA TGTGCCAGCAGCCGACAGGGGGTGCAGGGCAATCAGCCCCAGCATTTT. The chain uses TRBV6-6 and TRBJ1-5, with 9 bases lining up with TRBD1. V shed 6 bases and J 2 bases; nucleotides not matched to a gene: 8. Germline V gene sequence: CDR1 MNHNY, CDR2 SVGAGI (reference sequence). The CDR3 has 16 amino acids.

The rearrangement joins TRBV19 to TRBJ2-1; 8 nucleotides line up with TRBD2. This CDR3 is 14 amino acids long. J lost 10 bases, V lost 1 base, and 6 bases had no gene match. CDR1 and CDR2 from the germline V gene are LNHDA and SQIVND (reference sequence). CDR3 in DNA: TGTGCCAGTAGTATAGGCGGCAGCGGGGGAGAGCAGTTCTTC. This codes for CASSIGGSGGEQFF. Full variable domain (missing parts from reference TRBV19 and TRBJ2-1): DGGITQSPKYLFRKEGQNVTLSCEQNLNHDAMYWYRQDPGQGLRLIYYSQIVNDFQKGDIAEGYSVSREKKESFPLTVTSAQKNPTAFYLCASSIGGSGGEQFFGPGTRLTVL.

This clonotype was counted between two and nine times. The chain couples TRBV6-2 or TRBV6-3 to TRBJ2-7; D unclear. CDR3 length: 14 amino acids. CDR1 and CDR2 from the germline V gene are MNHEY and SVGEGT. V gave up 2 bases and J gave up 6 bases, with 14 bases separating them. The CDR3 is CASSYKGNRVEQYF. CDR3 nucleotide sequence: TGTGCCAGCAGTTACAAGGGTAATCGAGTCGAGCAGTACTTC.

This clonotype was counted ten times or more. V and J are TRBV3-1 and TRBJ2-7; D is ambiguous. Germline V lookup: CDR1 LGHDT, CDR2 YNNKEL (reference sequence). V was trimmed by 1 base and J by 5 bases, leaving 6 bases between them. This CDR3 spans 12 amino acids. CDR3 nucleotide sequence: TGTGCCAGCAGCCAAGTCAAGCACGAGCAGTACTTC. As protein: CASSQVKHEQYF.

Worth noting for this clonotype: Given a far larger clone just one base away, this is likely a sequencing read error. This chain connects TRBV28 to TRBJ2-7; D possibly uses TRBD1 or TRBD2 (5 bases each). CDR3 length: 14 amino acids. The germline V gene encodes CDR1 MDHEN and CDR2 SYDVKM. The chain's CDR3 is CATSRGTSSDEQYF. The CDR3 DNA reads TGTGCCACCAGTCGAGGGACCAGCTCCGACGAGCAGTACTTC.

This clonotype was picked up a small number of times. The chain joins TRBV6-1 to TRBJ2-1; 7 bases fit TRBD1. CDR1 is MNHNS and CDR2 is SASEGT in the germline V gene. After removal of 9 bases from V and 9 bases from J, the junction contained 11 bases not matched to a gene. The CDR3 spans 13 residues. CDR3 DNA sequence: TGTGCCAGTACCGGACAGGTGGGAAGTGAGCAGTTCTTC. Residues: CASTGQVGSEQFF.

This clonotype was counted many times. V is TRBV4-1 and J is TRBJ2-7, with TRBD1 matching over 9 bases. CDR1 and CDR2 from the germline V gene are MGHRA and YSYEKL. After removal of 4 bases from V and 0 bases from J, the junction contained 4 bases not matched to a gene. This CDR3 spans 15 amino acids. The CDR3 bases are TGCGCCAGCAGCCTCTCGGGACAGGGCTCCTACGAGCAGTACTTC. Its protein product is CASSLSGQGSYEQYF.

The chain recombines TRBV24-1 with TRBJ2-1; 10 bases map to TRBD2. Germline V lookup: CDR1 KGHDR, CDR2 SFDVKD. The CDR3 sequence is 15 residues long. V trimming: 3 bases; J trimming: 13 bases; junction bases outside the gene matches: 11. The CDR3 nucleotides read TGTGCCACCAGTGATCGCTCCCAGCGGGAGGGCCCCCAGTTCTTC. Its protein product is CATSDRSQREGPQFF.

V and J are TRBV20-1 and TRBJ1-1, with 8 positions matching TRBD1. Germline CDR1 and CDR2: DFQATT and SNEGSKA (reference sequence). The CDR3 loop spans 14 amino acids. Trimming removed 0 bases from V and 5 bases from J; junction bases left unmatched: 5. For the CDR3, the DNA is TGCAGTGCTAGAGATTACAGGGGGGGGACTGAAGCTTTCTTT. Protein: CSARDYRGGTEAFF.

A word on this clonotype: A much bigger clone sits one base away, suggesting this may be a read error. The chain employs TRBV7-9 and TRBJ2-1; either TRBD1 or TRBD2 may fit D (5 bases each). From germline, CDR1 is SEHNR and CDR2 FQNEAQ (reference sequence). The CDR3 spans 15 residues. This CDR3 is CASILGRGNYNEQFF. Here the CDR3 DNA reads TGTGCCAGCATCTTAGGACGGGGCAACTACAATGAGCAGTTCTTC.

In this sample, this clonotype turned up many times. The chain joins TRBV30 to TRBJ2-4; D unresolved. Trimming cost V 5 bases and J 4 bases, with 6 bases left between them. The germline gives CDR1 GTSNPN, CDR2 SVGIG (reference sequence). The CDR3 sequence is 11 residues long. The CDR3 here is CAWGLKNIQYF. CDR3 in DNA: TGTGCCTGGGGGCTGAAAAACATTCAGTACTTC.

The chain recombines TRBV29-1 with TRBJ2-1, with 7 bases that match TRBD2. CDR3 length equals 15 residues. Losses at the gene ends were 4 bases for V and 4 bases for J; bases not matched to a gene: 10. In germline, CDR1 is SQVTM, CDR2 ANQGSEA. CDR3 DNA: TGCAGCGTTGTGGTAGGGCTAGCGGCTTACAATGAGCAGTTCTTC. Residues: CSVVVGLAAYNEQFF.

This clonotype was found many times. The gene calls are TRBV12-3 or TRBV12-4 and TRBJ2-7; 7 bases agree with TRBD2. The CDR3 runs 14 residues. Unmatched junction bases numbered 8, after V lost 7 bases and J lost 2 bases. The CDR3 loop is CASMSRENPYEQYF. The CDR3 DNA reads TGTGCCAGCATGTCGCGGGAGAACCCCTACGAGCAGTACTTC.

This clonotype was seen only a few times. DNA of the CDR3: TGTGCCAGCAGCCAAGAACTAGCACCTCGCACAGATACGCAGTATTTT. Translated: CASSQELAPRTDTQYF. The chain couples TRBV4-2 to TRBJ2-3; possibly TRBD2 for D (6 bases). V was trimmed by 0 bases and J by 1 base, leaving 11 bases between them. This CDR3 contains 16 residues. CDR1 is LGHNA and CDR2 is YNFKEQ in the germline V gene.

As to this clonotype: A read error likely explains this, since a far larger clone differs by one base. V usage is TRBV4-3 and J usage is TRBJ2-1; TRBD1 aligns across 7 bases. CDR1 is LGHNA and CDR2 is YSLEER in the germline V gene. Trimming took 1 base from V and 10 from J; bases not matched to a gene: 16. This CDR3 is 17 amino acids long. CDR3 DNA sequence: TGCGCCAGCAGCCAAGCAATCCTCGGGACAGTCCGCTCAGAGCAGTTCTTC. It translates to CASSQAILGTVRSEQFF.

V and J are TRBV18 and TRBJ1-1; D gene uncertain. The CDR3 extends over 14 amino acids. The V gene's germline CDR1 is KGHSH and CDR2 LQKENI. The V end lost 2 bases, the J end lost 10 bases, and 17 bases lay between the germline ends. The CDR3 DNA reads TGTGCCAGCTCACCAGAGGGCGCATCCATAGGAGCTTTCTTT. As protein: CASSPEGASIGAFF.